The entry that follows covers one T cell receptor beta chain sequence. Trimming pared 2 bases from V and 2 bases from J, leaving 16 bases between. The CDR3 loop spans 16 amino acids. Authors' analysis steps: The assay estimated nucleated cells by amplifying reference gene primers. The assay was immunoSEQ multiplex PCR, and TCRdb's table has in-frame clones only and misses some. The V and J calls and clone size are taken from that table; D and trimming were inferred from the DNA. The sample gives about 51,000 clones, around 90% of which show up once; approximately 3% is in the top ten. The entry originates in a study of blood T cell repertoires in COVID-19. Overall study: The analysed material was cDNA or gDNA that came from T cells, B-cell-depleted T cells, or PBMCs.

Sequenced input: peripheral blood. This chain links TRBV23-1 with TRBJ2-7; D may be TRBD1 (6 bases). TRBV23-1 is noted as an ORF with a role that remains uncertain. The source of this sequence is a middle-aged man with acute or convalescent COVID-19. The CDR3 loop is CASSQKIDRTTYEQYF. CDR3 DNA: TGCGCCAGCAGTCAAAAAATCGACAGGACAACCTACGAGCAGTACTTC.